The 13 T cell receptor beta chains presented below share a single source sample, sequenced in a study of OX40 agonist ivuxolimab in advanced cancers. Sequenced by immunoSEQ multiplex PCR; TCRdb stores in-frame clones only, minus some. This table holds more than 8,500 clones, roughly 70% found once. The material sequenced was CD4+ or CD8+ T cells sorted from blood, taken in a trial of the OX40 agonist ivuxolimab. These receptors were collected from an adult with an advanced solid tumor such as melanoma, head and neck, liver or kidney cancer.

The gene calls are TRBV4-2 and TRBJ1-1; 7 bases line up with TRBD1. Losses at the gene ends were 5 bases for V and 5 bases for J; bases not matched to a gene: 8. The length of the CDR3 is 14 residues. The V gene's germline CDR1 is LGHNA and CDR2 YNFKEQ. The CDR3 region is CASSYLQGRTEAFF. The CDR3 region has the DNA TGTGCCAGCAGCTATCTACAGGGGCGTACTGAAGCTTTCTTT.

This chain joins TRBV19 and TRBJ2-7, with D perhaps TRBD1 or TRBD2 (5 bases each). The CDR3 contains 15 residues. Trimming shortened V by 1 base and J by 7 bases, and 17 bases separated the two germline ends. CDR1 and CDR2 (germline): LNHDA, SQIVND (reference sequence). In nucleotides, the CDR3 is TGTGCCAGTAGTATAGCCCCCGGGACCGCCCGTGAGCAGTACTTC. Its translation is CASSIAPGTAREQYF.

V usage is TRBV7-2 and J usage is TRBJ2-7; unclear D gene. The germline V gene has CDR1 SGHTA and CDR2 FQGNSA. The V gene lost 1 base and the J gene lost 5 bases, with 12 bases spanning the gap. This CDR3 is 14 amino acids long. The CDR3 loop is CASSLDGVLDEQYF. CDR3 nucleotide sequence: TGTGCCAGCAGCTTAGACGGAGTTCTCGACGAGCAGTACTTC.

V usage is TRBV19 and J usage is TRBJ2-2; D perhaps matches TRBD2 (5 bases). The CDR3 has 16 amino acids. Germline CDR1 and CDR2: LNHDA and SQIVND (reference sequence). Trimming removed 6 bases at V and 1 base at J, with 15 bases between. CDR3 protein: CASRTSSLLNTGELFF. CDR3 nucleotide sequence: TGTGCCAGTAGAACCTCTAGCTTACTGAACACCGGGGAGCTGTTTTTT.

A note on this clone: Other nucleotide sequences in the sample specify the same CDR3. The rearrangement uses TRBV9 and TRBJ2-7, with a possible D match to TRBD1 (5 bases). Germline-derived CDR1 and CDR2 are SGDLS and YYNGEE. This CDR3 contains 14 residues. Deletions cut 0 bases from V and 4 bases from J, with 11 bases between. DNA of the CDR3: TGTGCCAGCAGCGTAGCAGGGTCCGGATACGAGCAGTACTTC. As protein: CASSVAGSGYEQYF.

This chain uses TRBV5-4 with TRBJ1-2, with D tentatively TRBD1 (5 bases). This CDR3 region has 15 residues. V was shortened by 3 bases and J by 4 bases, with 16 bases between the two germline ends. Germline CDR1 SGHNT, CDR2 YYREEE (reference sequence). CDR3 sequence (DNA): TGTGCCAGCAGCTCCAGCTCGGGGGTGGGCTATGGCTACACCTTC. It translates to CASSSSSGVGYGYTF.

The chain has TRBV10-3 and TRBJ2-2, with unresolved D. Deletions cut 1 base from V and 7 bases from J, with 16 bases between. CDR1 is ENHRY, CDR2 SYGVKD, per germline. The CDR3 is made up of 16 amino acids. The CDR3 DNA reads TGTGCCATCAGTGAGTTTGCGCGGAGCCATAACGGGGAGCTGTTTTTT. Translated: CAISEFARSHNGELFF.

This clone came up once. This chain connects TRBV7-9 to TRBJ2-3; maybe TRBD2 (6 bases). CDR3 length: 16 residues. The germline V gene encodes CDR1 SEHNR and CDR2 FQNEAQ (reference sequence). With 5 bases removed from V and 2 bases from J, the gap between germline ends came to 17 bases. CDR3 protein: CASSGGAREFTDTQYF. CDR3 sequence (DNA): TGTGCCAGCAGCGGAGGGGCCAGGGAGTTCACAGATACGCAGTATTTT.

The chain is built from TRBV7-9 and TRBJ1-5, with D tentatively TRBD1 (6 bases). The germline V gene has CDR1 SEHNR and CDR2 FQNEAQ (reference sequence). Deletions cut 2 bases from V and 5 bases from J, with 13 bases between. The CDR3 loop spans 15 amino acids. In nucleotides, the CDR3 is TGTGCCAGCAGCTTAAATGGACAGTGGCATCAGCCCCAGCATTTT. Translated, it gives CASSLNGQWHQPQHF.

This clone was observed once. The chain links TRBV6-1 to TRBJ2-1, with 9 nucleotides matching TRBD2. Germline V gene data show CDR1 as MNHNS and CDR2 as SASEGT. V gave up 1 base and J gave up 3 bases; unmatched junction bases: 1. This CDR3 has 15 amino acids. The CDR3 region has the DNA TGTGCCAGCAGTGAAGAAGCGGGAGGCTACAATGAGCAGTTCTTC. Translating gives CASSEEAGGYNEQFF.

The CDR3 DNA follows: TGTGCCAGCAGGGGCCCCACTAGGACTGAAGCTTTCTTT. Its protein is CASRGPTRTEAFF. The chain recombines TRBV6-5 with TRBJ1-1, with D unclear. Germline V gene data show CDR1 as MNHEY and CDR2 as SVGAGI. The CDR3 length is 13 residues. Trimming took off 6 bases at V and 5 bases at J, with 13 bases between the two ends.

The V call is TRBV4-1, the J call TRBJ2-2; D unclear. CDR1 and CDR2 (germline): MGHRA, YSYEKL. The CDR3 sequence is 17 residues long. Trimming pared 4 bases from V and 1 base from J, leaving 16 bases between. CDR3 nucleotides: TGCGCCAGCAGCCCAGGACCTAATTGGGTGAACACCGGGGAGCTGTTTTTT. It yields the protein CASSPGPNWVNTGELFF.

This clone was counted between two and nine times. V gene TRBV4-2 combines with J gene TRBJ2-1; 9 bases align to TRBD1. Germline loops: CDR1 LGHNA, CDR2 YNFKEQ. V lost 3 bases, J lost 8 bases, and 5 bases stayed unmatched. The CDR3 contains 14 residues. The CDR3 is CASSHGTGKYEQFF. In nucleotides, the CDR3 is TGTGCCAGCAGCCATGGGACAGGGAAATATGAGCAGTTCTTC.